One sample yielded the 20 T cell receptor beta chains listed below, sequenced in a study of tumor-infiltrating lymphocytes in localized non-small cell lung cancer. TCRdb's copy holds only in-frame clones and misses some; the assay was immunoSEQ multiplex PCR. The data contain about 8,400 clones, around 77% of them seen just once; the ten biggest clones take up 4.5% to 5.5%. Source material: lung tumor tissue. The receptors were sampled from a human donor with non-small cell lung cancer.

Within the sample, this clone is medium-sized. This chain connects TRBV29-1 to TRBJ1-2; TRBD1 matches 11 bases. The CDR3 extends over 11 amino acids. The V gene's germline CDR1 is SQVTM and CDR2 ANQGSEA. J gave up 11 bases and V 3 bases, and 2 bases lay outside the gene matches. CDR3 coding DNA: TGCAGCGTTGAGGGGACAGGGGGTTACACCTTC. Translating it yields CSVEGTGGYTF.

This chain joins TRBV18 and TRBJ2-3; D gene ambiguous. The CDR3 totals 12 residues. V was shortened by 6 bases and J by 7 bases, with 11 bases between the two germline ends. The germline V gene has CDR1 KGHSH and CDR2 LQKENI. DNA of the CDR3: TGTGCCAGCTCCCTCCCAAGGAATACGCAGTATTTT. Residues: CASSLPRNTQYF.

In its sample, this clone was seen once. The V call is TRBV7-2, the J call TRBJ2-3, with TRBD2 matching over 9 bases. Unmatched junction bases numbered 5, after V lost 1 base and J lost 6 bases. The V gene's germline CDR1 is SGHTA and CDR2 FQGNSA. The CDR3 runs to 15 residues. CDR3 sequence (DNA): TGTGCCAGCAGCTTAGTTGCGGGAGGGAGGGATACGCAGTATTTT. It encodes CASSLVAGGRDTQYF.

The genes are TRBV27 and TRBJ2-7, with a weak D call TRBD2 (5 bases). The CDR3 contains 13 residues. Germline V gene sequence: CDR1 MNHEY, CDR2 SMNVEV (reference sequence). The V and J ends lost 8 bases and 3 bases respectively, with 14 bases between them. CDR3: CASSMLAGYEQYF. The CDR3 region has the DNA TGTGCCAGCTCGATGCTAGCAGGCTACGAGCAGTACTTC.

This clone is a singleton in its sample. CDR3 loop: CASRAGLIGYTF. The CDR3 region has the DNA TGTGCCAGCAGGGCCGGGTTGATAGGCTACACCTTC. The rearrangement uses TRBV6-5 and TRBJ1-2; D is unresolved. Trimming shortened V by 6 bases and J by 8 bases, and 13 bases separated the two germline ends. The CDR3 extends over 12 amino acids. Germline V gives CDR1 MNHEY, CDR2 SVGAGI.

This chain uses TRBV7-8 with TRBJ1-6; D may be TRBD1 (6 bases). Germline V CDR1 and CDR2: SGHVS, FQNEAQ. With 5 bases removed from V and 8 bases from J, the gap between germline ends came to 16 bases. The CDR3 is made up of 15 amino acids. This chain's CDR3 is CASSPESGVYSPLHF. CDR3 bases: TGTGCCAGCAGCCCCGAATCAGGGGTGTATTCACCCCTCCACTTT.

The chain couples TRBV7-6 to TRBJ2-5, with 9 bases aligning to TRBD2. V was pared by 3 bases and J by 3 bases, with 2 bases of the junction left unmatched. The CDR3 sequence is 14 residues long. In germline, CDR1 is SGHVS, CDR2 FNYEAQ. CDR3 nucleotide sequence: TGTGCCAGCAGCTTGATAGCGGGAGAAGAGACCCAGTACTTC. It specifies CASSLIAGEETQYF. The whole variable domain, filled in from reference TRBV7-6 and TRBJ2-5, reads GAGVSQSPRYKVTKRGQDVALRCDPISGHVSLYWYRQALGQGPEFLTYFNYEAQQDKSGLPNDRFSAERPEGSISTLTIQRTEQRDSAMYRCASSLIAGEETQYFGPGTRLLVL.

V gene TRBV11-3 combines with J gene TRBJ2-7; D may be TRBD2 (5 bases). Germline-derived CDR1 and CDR2 are SGHNT and YENEEA. The CDR3 totals 12 residues. Trimming shortened V by 4 bases and J by 1 base, and 5 bases separated the two germline ends. CDR3 in amino acids: CASSSGSYEQYF. In DNA, the CDR3 is TGTGCCAGCAGCTCGGGGTCCTACGAGCAGTACTTC.

The V gene is TRBV19, the J gene TRBJ2-1; the D gene is possibly TRBD2 (6 bases). V gave up 10 bases and J gave up 7 bases, with 20 bases separating them. Germline V gene data show CDR1 as LNHDA and CDR2 as SQIVND (reference sequence). CDR3 length: 14 residues. CDR3 bases: TGTGCCACTTCCCAGCCGGGAGAGAGGAATGAGCAGTTCTTC. Its protein product is CATSQPGERNEQFF.

This chain connects TRBV10-3 to TRBJ2-3; 12 bases are shared with TRBD1. The V gene end was trimmed by 10 bases and the J gene end by 4 bases; junction bases not matched to a gene: 15. Germline CDR1 ENHRY, CDR2 SYGVKD. This CDR3 comprises 17 residues. The CDR3 sequence is CAKGEGQGAISPDTQYF. For the CDR3, the DNA is TGTGCCAAAGGGGAGGGACAGGGGGCGATTAGTCCAGATACGCAGTATTTT.

This rearrangement joins TRBV5-1 to TRBJ2-7; 9 positions agree with TRBD1. The germline CDR1 and CDR2 sequences are SGHRS and YFSETQ. The CDR3 consists of 15 residues. V dropped 4 bases and J dropped 2; count of bases not matched to a gene: 7. CDR3 DNA: TGCGCCAGCAGCCTGGGACAGGGAAGGACCTACGAGCAGTACTTC. This encodes CASSLGQGRTYEQYF.

This clone was seen a few times. The chain links TRBV28 to TRBJ2-1, with 7 bases matching TRBD1. This CDR3 comprises 17 residues. Trimming cost V 5 bases and J 6 bases; bases outside gene matches: 16. CDR1 and CDR2 (germline): MDHEN, SYDVKM. This CDR3 is CASSRRQGITSGNEQFF. DNA of the CDR3: TGTGCCAGCAGTAGAAGACAGGGTATTACATCCGGCAATGAGCAGTTCTTC.

This clone has just a few counts. The rearrangement joins TRBV5-4 to TRBJ2-4, with D tentatively TRBD2 (6 bases). The V end lost 7 bases, the J end lost 3 bases, and 11 bases lay between the germline ends. The CDR3 sequence is 13 residues long. Germline V lookup: CDR1 SGHNT, CDR2 YYREEE (reference sequence). This CDR3 reads CASRDSYKNIQYF. CDR3 coding DNA: TGTGCCAGCCGGGACTCCTACAAAAACATTCAGTACTTC.

This clone was seen a handful of times. The chain recombines TRBV14 with TRBJ1-2; D not resolved. V was pared by 0 bases and J by 4 bases, with 12 bases between. Germline-derived CDR1 and CDR2 are SGHDN and FVKESK. This CDR3 spans 15 amino acids. CDR3 in DNA: TGTGCCAGCAGCCAAGAGGGTCGTTATGGCTATGGCTACACCTTC. Its protein is CASSQEGRYGYGYTF.

This clone appeared a few times. V usage is TRBV2 and J usage is TRBJ2-1; TRBD2 is a possible D gene (6 bases). Germline assignment: CDR1 SNHLY and CDR2 FYNNEI. The CDR3 runs 13 residues. The ends were cut back, 7 bases at V and 8 bases at J, with 15 bases in the middle. CDR3 amino acids: CASTREYIDEQFF. CDR3 DNA: TGTGCCAGCACTCGGGAGTATATCGATGAGCAGTTCTTC.

J is TRBJ2-3 and V is TRBV7-2; 9 bases are shared with TRBD2. Germline CDR1 reads SGHTA; CDR2 reads FQGNSA. This CDR3 region has 17 residues. J was trimmed by 0 bases and V by 4 bases; bases with no gene match: 8. This CDR3 reads CASSWGASGTSTDTQYF. The CDR3 bases are TGTGCCAGCAGCTGGGGGGCTAGCGGGACTAGCACAGATACGCAGTATTTT.

The V and J genes are TRBV4-1 and TRBJ2-5; D might be TRBD2 (6 bases). The germline V gene encodes CDR1 MGHRA and CDR2 YSYEKL. V gave up 2 bases and J gave up 0 bases, with 16 bases separating them. This CDR3 region has 17 residues. CDR3 amino acids: CASSQQGGRGNQETQYF. In DNA, the CDR3 is TGCGCCAGCAGCCAACAAGGAGGTCGCGGGAACCAAGAGACCCAGTACTTC.

This clone turned up a few times. The rearrangement links TRBV15 to TRBJ1-3, with D unresolved. This CDR3 spans 16 amino acids. Germline V lookup: CDR1 LNHNV, CDR2 YYDKDF (reference sequence). The germline V and J ends were trimmed by 2 bases and 1 base, with 12 bases remaining between them. CDR3 nucleotide sequence: TGTGCCACCAGCAGAACCACCGCCGCATCTGGAAACACCATATATTTT. It encodes CATSRTTAASGNTIYF.

This chain uses TRBV5-1 with TRBJ2-3; D remains unclear. Germline-derived CDR1 and CDR2 are SGHRS and YFSETQ. Trimming took off 0 bases at V and 3 bases at J, with 8 bases between the two ends. The CDR3 sequence is 14 residues long. The CDR3 nucleotides are TGCGCCAGCAGCTTGGTGTCGGGTACAGATACGCAGTATTTT. Its translation: CASSLVSGTDTQYF.

The V and J genes are TRBV7-2 and TRBJ2-5; TRBD2 is a possible D gene (5 bases). Trimming pared 5 bases from V and 5 bases from J, leaving 15 bases between. The V gene's germline CDR1 is SGHTA and CDR2 FQGNSA. The CDR3 spans 14 residues. CDR3 protein: CASSLSFSGETQYF. The CDR3 region has the DNA TGTGCCAGCAGCCTTAGTTTTTCGGGGGAGACCCAGTACTTC.